This is a list of T cell receptor beta chains from one sample in a study of cytomegalovirus exposure and HLA in healthy donors. The method was immunoSEQ multiplex PCR; TCRdb's version includes in-frame clones alone and lacks a portion of them. The table has 150,000 to 200,000 clones, 70% to 85% seen once. Sequences were obtained from PBMCs. The receptor source for this set is a woman aged 40 to 55 in good health and CMV-seronegative. CDR3s include the opening cysteine and the closing phenylalanine or tryptophan. Each record gives: J gene, clone size, V gene, D gene, CDR3 protein, CDR3 DNA. A D gene is named only where the DNA matches it firmly. A row's size may be missing; if present it is once, few, many or a size class.

j_call: TRBJ1-3
clone_size: NA
v_call: TRBV12-5
d_call: NA
cdr3_aa: CASGQVSGNTIYF
cdr3_nt: TGTGCTAGTGGACAGGTTTCTGGAAACACCATATATTTT

j_call: TRBJ1-5
clone_size: NA
v_call: TRBV15
d_call: NA
cdr3_aa: CATSRRDGGGQPQHF
cdr3_nt: TGTGCCACCAGCAGGAGGGACGGGGGGGGTCAGCCCCAGCATTTT

j_call: TRBJ2-1
clone_size: NA
v_call: TRBV15
d_call: NA
cdr3_aa: CATSRDLGNSGHGQFF
cdr3_nt: TGTGCCACCAGCAGAGATTTAGGAAACAGTGGTCATGGGCAGTTCTTC

j_call: TRBJ2-3
clone_size: NA
v_call: TRBV13
d_call: TRBD2
cdr3_aa: CASRRESDTQYF
cdr3_nt: TGTGCCAGCAGGCGGGAGTCCGATACGCAGTATTTT

j_call: TRBJ2-7
clone_size: once
v_call: TRBV21-1
d_call: NA
cdr3_aa: CASSKVRRREQYF
cdr3_nt: TGTGCCAGCAGCAAAGTGAGGCGGCGGGAGCAGTACTTC

j_call: TRBJ2-7
clone_size: NA
v_call: TRBV5-1
d_call: NA
cdr3_aa: CASSVDGYEQYF
cdr3_nt: TGCGCCAGCAGCGTGGACGGCTACGAGCAGTACTTC

j_call: TRBJ1-6
clone_size: once
v_call: TRBV6-1
d_call: NA
cdr3_aa: CASSELGADYNSPLHF
cdr3_nt: TGTGCCAGCAGTGAACTAGGGGCCGACTATAATTCACCCCTCCACTTT

j_call: TRBJ2-2
clone_size: NA
v_call: TRBV5-1
d_call: TRBD2
cdr3_aa: CASSPLGAGGNTGELFF
cdr3_nt: TGCGCCAGCAGCCCGCTGGGAGCGGGGGGGAACACCGGGGAGCTGTTTTTT

j_call: TRBJ2-7
clone_size: NA
v_call: TRBV27
d_call: TRBD1
cdr3_aa: CASSRGGQGGQYF
cdr3_nt: TGTGCCAGCAGTAGGGGGGGACAGGGAGGGCAGTACTTC

j_call: TRBJ1-1
clone_size: NA
v_call: TRBV6-5
d_call: NA
cdr3_aa: CASSYGGAGEAFF
cdr3_nt: TGTGCCAGCAGTTACGGGGGCGCTGGTGAAGCTTTCTTT

j_call: TRBJ1-1
clone_size: NA
v_call: TRBV7-2
d_call: NA
cdr3_aa: CASSPSTVNTEAFF
cdr3_nt: TGTGCCAGCAGCCCGTCCACGGTGAACACTGAAGCTTTCTTT

j_call: TRBJ1-2
clone_size: NA
v_call: TRBV30
d_call: NA
cdr3_aa: CAAWNYGYTF
cdr3_nt: TGTGCGGCCTGGAACTATGGCTACACCTTC

j_call: TRBJ2-7
clone_size: NA
v_call: TRBV5-1
d_call: NA
cdr3_aa: CASSFGRDWIYEQYF
cdr3_nt: TGCGCCAGCAGCTTCGGCCGGGACTGGATCTACGAGCAGTACTTC

j_call: TRBJ1-3
clone_size: NA
v_call: TRBV14
d_call: TRBD1
cdr3_aa: CASSQVVYRGRNTIYF
cdr3_nt: TGTGCCAGCAGCCAAGTAGTTTACAGGGGGAGAAACACCATATATTTT

j_call: TRBJ1-2
clone_size: few
v_call: TRBV19
d_call: NA
cdr3_aa: CASSIALNYGYTF
cdr3_nt: TGTGCCAGTAGTATCGCGCTGAACTATGGCTACACCTTC

j_call: TRBJ2-3
clone_size: NA
v_call: TRBV7-9
d_call: TRBD1
cdr3_aa: CASSSRTGGGTDTQYF
cdr3_nt: TGTGCCAGCAGTTCCAGGACAGGGGGCGGCACAGATACGCAGTATTTT

j_call: TRBJ2-1
clone_size: NA
v_call: TRBV5-1
d_call: TRBD1
cdr3_aa: CASSLWAGGYNEQFF
cdr3_nt: TGCGCCAGCAGCTTGTGGGCAGGGGGCTACAATGAGCAGTTCTTC

j_call: TRBJ1-5
clone_size: NA
v_call: TRBV6-1
d_call: NA
cdr3_aa: CASSEGGAGVNQPQHF
cdr3_nt: TGTGCCAGCAGTGAAGGTGGGGCAGGGGTCAATCAGCCCCAGCATTTT

j_call: TRBJ2-7
clone_size: NA
v_call: TRBV5-6
d_call: TRBD2
cdr3_aa: CASSEGLAGASYEQYF
cdr3_nt: TGTGCCAGCAGCGAGGGACTAGCGGGGGCCTCCTACGAGCAGTACTTC

j_call: TRBJ1-1
clone_size: few
v_call: TRBV2
d_call: NA
cdr3_aa: CASRRLMNTEAFF
cdr3_nt: TGTGCCAGTAGGAGGTTAATGAACACTGAAGCTTTCTTT

j_call: TRBJ2-7
clone_size: NA
v_call: TRBV5-1
d_call: NA
cdr3_aa: CASSLVGGGWSYEQYF
cdr3_nt: TGCGCCAGCAGCTTGGTCGGGGGAGGCTGGTCCTACGAGCAGTACTTC

j_call: TRBJ2-5
clone_size: NA
v_call: TRBV2
d_call: NA
cdr3_aa: CASSESETQYF
cdr3_nt: TGTGCCAGCAGTGAATCGGAGACCCAGTACTTC

j_call: TRBJ2-7
clone_size: NA
v_call: TRBV5-1
d_call: TRBD2
cdr3_aa: CASSLEASGGKGYF
cdr3_nt: TGCGCCAGCAGCTTGGAGGCTAGCGGGGGGAAGGGGTACTTC

j_call: TRBJ2-7
clone_size: NA
v_call: TRBV15
d_call: NA
cdr3_aa: CATSRDPSGGHNIYEQYF
cdr3_nt: TGTGCCACCAGCCGAGACCCCTCGGGGGGCCACAACATCTACGAGCAGTACTTC

j_call: TRBJ1-1
clone_size: few
v_call: TRBV6-1
d_call: NA
cdr3_aa: CASSRVWNTEAFF
cdr3_nt: TGTGCCAGCAGCAGGGTTTGGAACACTGAAGCTTTCTTT

j_call: TRBJ1-5
clone_size: once
v_call: TRBV29-1
d_call: NA
cdr3_aa: CSVEVDNQGPQHF
cdr3_nt: TGCAGCGTTGAAGTGGACAACCAGGGGCCCCAGCATTTT

j_call: TRBJ2-2
clone_size: NA
v_call: TRBV10-3
d_call: TRBD1
cdr3_aa: CAISDEQGAWTGELFF
cdr3_nt: TGTGCCATCAGTGACGAACAGGGGGCCTGGACCGGGGAGCTGTTTTTT

j_call: TRBJ2-2
clone_size: NA
v_call: TRBV7-9
d_call: TRBD1
cdr3_aa: CASSLGLGTGPTGELFF
cdr3_nt: TGTGCCAGCAGCTTAGGGCTGGGGACAGGGCCCACCGGGGAGCTGTTTTTT